These T cell receptor beta chains were read from a single sample in a study of blood T cell repertoires in COVID-19. The data were produced by immunoSEQ multiplex PCR, yet TCRdb's version contains in-frame clones alone and is incomplete. This sample has roughly 100,000 clones, with 70% to 85% found just once. Sequences were obtained from peripheral blood. All receptors come from a man aged 60-69 years with active or convalescent COVID-19. The CDR3 runs from the conserved cysteine through the conserved F or W. The D gene is left open where the match is weak. The size entry is marked missing in some rows and otherwise reads once, few, many or a size class.

V: TRBV11-3
size: NA
D: TRBD1
J: TRBJ2-7
DNA: TGTGCCAGCAGCTCGGACAGGGACTCCTACGAGCAGTACTTC
CDR3: CASSSDRDSYEQYF

V: TRBV14
size: NA
D: TRBD2
J: TRBJ2-3
DNA: TGTGCCAGCAGCTTTTGGACTAGCGGCACAGATACGCAGTATTTT
CDR3: CASSFWTSGTDTQYF

V: TRBV6-5
size: NA
D: TRBD2
J: TRBJ2-3
DNA: TGTGCCAGCACGGGACTAGCGGGAGTGGGAGATACGCAGTATTTT
CDR3: CASTGLAGVGDTQYF

V: TRBV29-1
size: NA
D: NA
J: TRBJ1-3
DNA: TGCAGCGTTGGTGAGAGTTCTGGAAACACCATATATTTT
CDR3: CSVGESSGNTIYF

V: TRBV28
size: NA
D: NA
J: TRBJ1-2
DNA: TGTGCCAGCAGTTTGGACCGGGGAAAGCTTCATGGCTACACCTTC
CDR3: CASSLDRGKLHGYTF

V: TRBV13
size: NA
D: TRBD2
J: TRBJ2-1
DNA: TGTGCCAGCAGCCGAGCTGCGGGAGGGGCCTACAATGAGCAGTTCTTC
CDR3: CASSRAAGGAYNEQFF

V: TRBV5-6
size: NA
D: NA
J: TRBJ2-1
DNA: TGTGCCAGCAGCTTGGGACTCCTCACCGAGCAGTTCTTC
CDR3: CASSLGLLTEQFF

V: TRBV27
size: NA
D: NA
J: TRBJ2-1
DNA: TGTGCCAGCAGCAGTCCGACAGGCTACAATGAGCAGTTCTTC
CDR3: CASSSPTGYNEQFF

V: TRBV18
size: once
D: TRBD1
J: TRBJ1-1
DNA: TGTGCCAGCTCACCACCGAGACAGGGGGAAGCTTTCTTT
CDR3: CASSPPRQGEAFF

V: TRBV28
size: NA
D: NA
J: TRBJ1-3
DNA: TGTGCCAGCAGTGGCCGCCCAAGAAACACCATATATTTT
CDR3: CASSGRPRNTIYF

V: TRBV20-1
size: few
D: NA
J: TRBJ2-1
DNA: TGCAGTGCTAGTCGGGACTTAGAATACAATGAGCAGTTCTTC
CDR3: CSASRDLEYNEQFF

V: TRBV24-1
size: NA
D: TRBD1
J: TRBJ1-2
DNA: TGTGCCACCAGTGATCCGGGACAGCCCTATGGCTACACCTTC
CDR3: CATSDPGQPYGYTF

V: TRBV28
size: NA
D: NA
J: TRBJ1-2
DNA: TGTGCCAGCAGCCCCGCTAACTATGGCTACACCTTC
CDR3: CASSPANYGYTF

V: TRBV5-1
size: few
D: TRBD1
J: TRBJ1-6
DNA: TGCGCCAGCAGCGTAGGACAGGGTGGTAATTCACCCCTCCACTTT
CDR3: CASSVGQGGNSPLHF

V: TRBV19
size: NA
D: NA
J: TRBJ1-5
DNA: TGTGCCACTACGGGGGGCTTGGGTCATCAGCCCCAGCATTTT
CDR3: CATTGGLGHQPQHF

V: TRBV5-8
size: NA
D: TRBD1
J: TRBJ1-2
DNA: TGTGCCAGCAGCGACCGGGACAGGGTGGTGTACACCTTC
CDR3: CASSDRDRVVYTF

V: TRBV6-2/TRBV6-3
size: NA
D: TRBD1
J: TRBJ1-2
DNA: TGTGCCAGCAGTTATGGGACAGCTAACTATGGCTACACCTTC
CDR3: CASSYGTANYGYTF

V: TRBV6-1
size: once
D: TRBD2
J: TRBJ2-3
DNA: TGTGCCAGCAGTGAACATACTAGCGGGGGCACAGATACGCAGTATTTT
CDR3: CASSEHTSGGTDTQYF

V: TRBV11-2
size: NA
D: NA
J: TRBJ1-5
DNA: TGTGCCAGCAGCTTACAGGGAAATCAGCCCCAGCATTTT
CDR3: CASSLQGNQPQHF

V: TRBV27
size: few
D: NA
J: TRBJ2-2
DNA: TGTGCCAGCAGGTGGAGCAGGAACACCGGGGAGCTGTTTTTT
CDR3: CASRWSRNTGELFF

V: TRBV29-1
size: NA
D: NA
J: TRBJ1-1
DNA: TGCAGCGTTGCAAGGGGGAAAGACACTGAAGCTTTCTTT
CDR3: CSVARGKDTEAFF

V: TRBV9
size: NA
D: NA
J: TRBJ2-7
DNA: TGTGCCAGCAGCGTGCGCGAGGGTCCCTACGAGCAGTACTTC
CDR3: CASSVREGPYEQYF

V: TRBV3-1/TRBV3-2
size: NA
D: TRBD2
J: TRBJ2-1
DNA: TGTGCCAGCAGCCAGTCGAGGATGCTAGCGGGAGGGTCCTACAATGAGCAGTTCTTC
CDR3: CASSQSRMLAGGSYNEQFF

V: TRBV24-1
size: NA
D: TRBD2
J: TRBJ2-1
DNA: TGTGCCACCAGTGCCCAAGGACTAGCGGGGTACAATGAGCAGTTCTTC
CDR3: CATSAQGLAGYNEQFF

V: TRBV4-1
size: NA
D: TRBD1
J: TRBJ2-1
DNA: TGCGCCAGCAGCCTTCGTCGTGGACAGGGCTACAATGAGCAGTTCTTC
CDR3: CASSLRRGQGYNEQFF

V: TRBV5-1
size: NA
D: TRBD1
J: TRBJ2-1
DNA: TGCGCCAGCAGCTTGGTAGCGACAGGGAGCAACAATGAGCAGTTCTTC
CDR3: CASSLVATGSNNEQFF

V: TRBV4-2
size: NA
D: TRBD2
J: TRBJ2-1
DNA: TGTGCCAGCAGCCAGGTCGGGACTAGCGGGTACAATGAGCAGTTCTTC
CDR3: CASSQVGTSGYNEQFF

V: TRBV27
size: few
D: NA
J: TRBJ2-7
DNA: TGTGCCAGCAGTTTATCGGGGGGACAGCTCTCCTACGAGCAGTACTTC
CDR3: CASSLSGGQLSYEQYF

V: TRBV7-9
size: NA
D: NA
J: TRBJ1-2
DNA: TGTGCCAGCAGCTGGGGCGGGGTCAACTATGGCTACACCTTC
CDR3: CASSWGGVNYGYTF